This T cell receptor (beta chain) was retrieved from a study of blood T cell repertoires in COVID-19. Overall study context: There were acute and convalescent COVID-19 samples, and they came from the United States, Italy and Spain. PBMCs, B-cell-depleted T cells, or T cells provided the cDNA or gDNA that made up the material.

There are 12 residues in the CDR3. Trimming removed 7 bases from V and 5 bases from J; junction bases left unmatched: 3. Germline V gene lookup returns CDR1 SQVTM and CDR2 ANQGSEA. Per the study methods: Reference gene primer amplification yielded estimated nucleated cell counts. Profiling relied on immunoSEQ multiplex PCR, and the TCRdb table lists in-frame clones only, not all of them. From that table come the V and J calls and clone size; the DNA was used to work out D and trimming. Among about 140,000 clones listed, roughly 90% were seen once. The specimen sequenced was peripheral blood. The origin of this receptor is a man in his 70s with acute or convalescent COVID-19. The chain carries TRBV29-1 and TRBJ2-7, with TRBD1 matching over 12 bases. CDR3 sequence reads: CSAGTGGDEQYF. The CDR3 DNA follows: TGCAGCGCCGGGACAGGGGGCGACGAGCAGTACTTC.